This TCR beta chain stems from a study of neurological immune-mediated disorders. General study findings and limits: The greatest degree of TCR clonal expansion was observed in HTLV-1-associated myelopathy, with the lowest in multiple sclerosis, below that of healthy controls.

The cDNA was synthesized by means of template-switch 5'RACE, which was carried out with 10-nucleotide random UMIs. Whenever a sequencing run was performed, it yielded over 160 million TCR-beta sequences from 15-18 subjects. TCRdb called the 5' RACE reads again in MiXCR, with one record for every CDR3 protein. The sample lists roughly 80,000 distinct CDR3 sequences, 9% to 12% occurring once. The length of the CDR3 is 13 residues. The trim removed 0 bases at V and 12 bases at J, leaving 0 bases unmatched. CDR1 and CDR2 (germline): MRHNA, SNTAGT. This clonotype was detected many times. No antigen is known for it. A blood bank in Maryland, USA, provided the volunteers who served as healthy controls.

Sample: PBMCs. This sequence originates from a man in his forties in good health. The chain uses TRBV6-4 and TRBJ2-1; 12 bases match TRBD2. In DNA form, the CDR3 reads TGTGCCAGCAGTGACTCGACTAGCGGGGGGCAGTTCTTC. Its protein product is CASSDSTSGGQFF.